This T cell receptor (beta chain) is drawn from a study of shared clonotypes between healthy human individuals. CDR3 length: 15 amino acids. The germline gives CDR1 GTSNPN, CDR2 SVGIG (reference sequence). V was cut by 6 bases and J by 0 bases, with 15 bases left in between. This table comes from immunoSEQ multiplex PCR, and its TCRdb copy is limited to in-frame clones, with some not included. The sample has some 1,100,000 clones, 78% seen once. The receptor was derived from a man between 18 and 29 years old in good health. Some clones in this sample may be carry-over from other donors' samples. V is TRBV30 and J is TRBJ1-3; tentative D call: TRBD1 (6 bases). The specimen was memory CD4+ T cells from PBMCs. Documented subset: CD45RA-negative fraction. CDR3 loop: CACTWRGISGNTIYF. The CDR3 region has the DNA TGTGCCTGCACCTGGAGGGGGATCTCTGGAAACACCATATATTTT.